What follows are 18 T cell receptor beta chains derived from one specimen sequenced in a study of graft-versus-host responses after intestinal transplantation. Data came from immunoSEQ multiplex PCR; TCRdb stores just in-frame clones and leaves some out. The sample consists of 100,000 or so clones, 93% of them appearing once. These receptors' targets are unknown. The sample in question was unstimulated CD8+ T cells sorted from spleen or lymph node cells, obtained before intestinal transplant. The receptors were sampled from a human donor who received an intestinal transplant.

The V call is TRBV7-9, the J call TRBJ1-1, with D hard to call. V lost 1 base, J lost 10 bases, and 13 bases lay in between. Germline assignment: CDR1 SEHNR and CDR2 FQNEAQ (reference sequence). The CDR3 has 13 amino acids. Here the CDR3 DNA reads TGTGCCAGCAGCTTAGTGGGCGGACTCGGAGCTTTCTTT. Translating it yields CASSLVGGLGAFF.

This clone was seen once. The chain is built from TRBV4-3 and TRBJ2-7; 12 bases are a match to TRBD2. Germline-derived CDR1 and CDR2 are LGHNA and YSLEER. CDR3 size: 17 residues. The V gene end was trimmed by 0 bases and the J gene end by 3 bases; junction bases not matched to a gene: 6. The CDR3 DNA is TGCGCCAGCAGCCAAGATTTCGGGACTAGCGGGCTCTACGAGCAGTACTTC. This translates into CASSQDFGTSGLYEQYF.

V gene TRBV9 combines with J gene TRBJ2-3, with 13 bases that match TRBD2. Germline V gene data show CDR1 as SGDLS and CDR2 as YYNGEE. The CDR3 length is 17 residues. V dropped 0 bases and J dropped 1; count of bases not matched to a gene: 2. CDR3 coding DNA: TGTGCCAGCAGCGTAGAGGGGACTAGCGGGGGCACAGATACGCAGTATTTT. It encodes CASSVEGTSGGTDTQYF.

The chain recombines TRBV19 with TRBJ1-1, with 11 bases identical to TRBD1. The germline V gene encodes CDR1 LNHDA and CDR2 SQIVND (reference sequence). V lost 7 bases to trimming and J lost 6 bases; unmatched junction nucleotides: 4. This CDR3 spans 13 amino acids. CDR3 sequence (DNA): TGTGCCAGTAATGGACAGGGGGCTTCTGAAGCTTTCTTT. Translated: CASNGQGASEAFF.

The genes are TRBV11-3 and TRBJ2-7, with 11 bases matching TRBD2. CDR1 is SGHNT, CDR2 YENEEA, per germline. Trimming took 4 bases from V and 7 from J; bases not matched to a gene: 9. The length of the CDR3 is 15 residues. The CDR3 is CASSSSGGPPWEQYF. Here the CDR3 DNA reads TGTGCCAGCAGCTCTAGCGGGGGGCCGCCCTGGGAGCAGTACTTC.

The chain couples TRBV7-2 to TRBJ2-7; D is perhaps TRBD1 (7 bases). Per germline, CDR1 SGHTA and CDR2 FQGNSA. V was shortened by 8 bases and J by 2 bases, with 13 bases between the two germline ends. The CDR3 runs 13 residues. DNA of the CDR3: TGTGCCAGCGGCAGGGGGGTTCCCTACGAGCAGTACTTC. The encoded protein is CASGRGVPYEQYF.

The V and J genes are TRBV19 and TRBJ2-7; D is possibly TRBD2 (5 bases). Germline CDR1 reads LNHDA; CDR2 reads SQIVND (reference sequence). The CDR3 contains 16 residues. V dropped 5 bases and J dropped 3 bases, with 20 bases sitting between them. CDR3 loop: CASSVRPGSNIYEQYF. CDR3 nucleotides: TGTGCCAGTAGTGTTAGACCGGGATCAAATATCTACGAGCAGTACTTC.

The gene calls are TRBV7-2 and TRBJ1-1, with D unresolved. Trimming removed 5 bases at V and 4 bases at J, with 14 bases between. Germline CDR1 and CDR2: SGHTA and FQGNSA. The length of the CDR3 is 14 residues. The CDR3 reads CASSPTYSLTEAFF. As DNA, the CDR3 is TGTGCCAGCAGCCCGACATACAGCCTCACTGAAGCTTTCTTT.

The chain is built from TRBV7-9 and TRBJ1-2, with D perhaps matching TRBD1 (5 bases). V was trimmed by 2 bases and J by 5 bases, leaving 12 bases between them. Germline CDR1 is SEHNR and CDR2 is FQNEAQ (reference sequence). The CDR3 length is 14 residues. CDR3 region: CASSLLGTGYGYTF. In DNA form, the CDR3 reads TGTGCCAGCAGCTTACTCGGGACTGGATATGGCTACACCTTC.

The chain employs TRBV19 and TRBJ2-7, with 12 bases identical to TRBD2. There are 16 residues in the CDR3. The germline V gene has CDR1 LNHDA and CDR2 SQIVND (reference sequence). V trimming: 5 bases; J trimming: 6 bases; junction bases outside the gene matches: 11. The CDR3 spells CASSPWTSGVFSEQYF. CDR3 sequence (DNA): TGTGCCAGTAGTCCATGGACTAGCGGGGTTTTCAGCGAGCAGTACTTC.

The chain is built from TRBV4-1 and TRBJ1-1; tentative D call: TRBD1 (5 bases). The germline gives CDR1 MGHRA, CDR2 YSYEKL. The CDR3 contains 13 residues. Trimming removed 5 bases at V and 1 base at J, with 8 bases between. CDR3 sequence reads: CASSLGGNTEAFF. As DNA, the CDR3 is TGCGCCAGCAGCTTGGGGGGGAACACTGAAGCTTTCTTT.

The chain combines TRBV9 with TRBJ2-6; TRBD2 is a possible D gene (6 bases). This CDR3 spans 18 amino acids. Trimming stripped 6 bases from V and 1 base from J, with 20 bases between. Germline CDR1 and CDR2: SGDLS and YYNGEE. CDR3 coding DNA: TGTGCCAGCACCCCCGAAGGAGGGAGTCGTTCTGGGGCCAACGTCCTGACTTTC. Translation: CASTPEGGSRSGANVLTF.

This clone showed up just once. The CDR3 here is CASSSKAVVLNTEAFF. The CDR3 DNA reads as TGTGCCAGCAGCTCAAAAGCGGTGGTACTGAACACTGAAGCTTTCTTT. The V and J genes are TRBV7-2 and TRBJ1-1, with unresolved D. There are 16 residues in the CDR3. Germline CDR1 SGHTA, CDR2 FQGNSA. V gave up 4 bases and J gave up 0 bases, with 15 bases separating them.

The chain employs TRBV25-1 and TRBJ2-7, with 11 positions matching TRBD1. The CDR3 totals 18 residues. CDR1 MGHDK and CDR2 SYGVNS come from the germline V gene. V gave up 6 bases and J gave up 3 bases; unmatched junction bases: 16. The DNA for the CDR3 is TGTGCCAGCAGCCCAAACCTACACTGGGACAGGGGGTTCTACGAGCAGTACTTC. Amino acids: CASSPNLHWDRGFYEQYF.

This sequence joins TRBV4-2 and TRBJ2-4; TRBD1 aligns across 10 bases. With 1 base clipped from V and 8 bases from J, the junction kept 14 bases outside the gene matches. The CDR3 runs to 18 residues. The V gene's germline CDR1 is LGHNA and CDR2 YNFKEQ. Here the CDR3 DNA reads TGTGCCAGCAGCCAAGTAGATCCGGGACAGGGGCCGAGGGACATTCAGTACTTC. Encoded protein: CASSQVDPGQGPRDIQYF.

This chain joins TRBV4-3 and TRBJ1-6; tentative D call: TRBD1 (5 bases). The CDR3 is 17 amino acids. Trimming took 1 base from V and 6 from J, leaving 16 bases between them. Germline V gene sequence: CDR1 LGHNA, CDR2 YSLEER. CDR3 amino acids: CASSQVWGKPANSPLHF. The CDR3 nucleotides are TGCGCCAGCAGCCAAGTGTGGGGCAAGCCGGCTAATTCACCCCTCCACTTT.

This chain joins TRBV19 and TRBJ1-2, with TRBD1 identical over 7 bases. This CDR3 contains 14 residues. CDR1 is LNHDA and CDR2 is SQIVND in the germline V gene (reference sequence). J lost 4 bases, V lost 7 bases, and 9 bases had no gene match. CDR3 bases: TGTGCCAGTAATTCCGGACAGGAGACCTATGGCTACACCTTC. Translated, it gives CASNSGQETYGYTF.

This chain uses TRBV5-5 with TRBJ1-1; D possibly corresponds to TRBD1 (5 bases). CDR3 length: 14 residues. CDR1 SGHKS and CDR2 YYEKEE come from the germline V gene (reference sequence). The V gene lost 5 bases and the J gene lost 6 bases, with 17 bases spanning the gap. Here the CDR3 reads CASSSSDGDSEAFF. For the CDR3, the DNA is TGTGCCAGCAGTTCCTCGGACGGGGACTCTGAAGCTTTCTTT.